This section outlines one T cell receptor beta chain sequence together with its context. These data come from a study of T cell clones after liver transplantation. Study-wide context: A pre-transplant mixed lymphocyte reaction with TCRbeta sequencing defined graft-donor-reactive clones followed in post-transplant blood. HCV positivity affected three of eight recipients; the rest lacked autoimmune or viral indications.

V shed 5 bases, J shed 8 bases, and the junction held 9 bases outside the gene matches. The CDR3 covers 14 residues. Germline V gives CDR1 SGHAT, CDR2 FQNNGV. Data came from immunoSEQ multiplex PCR; TCRdb stores just in-frame clones and leaves some out. The profile shows 50,000 to 60,000 clones, 60% to 80% of them singletons. The chain combines TRBV11-2 with TRBJ1-2, with 9 bases that match TRBD1. This receptor was identified in a human patient who received a liver transplant. Some of the T cells may derive from the graft donor. Specimen: CD4+ T cells from blood, collected at the 22-month timepoint. The DNA for the CDR3 is TGTGCCAGCAGCCACCGGGACAGGGAAAAAGGCTACACCTTC. Amino acid sequence: CASSHRDREKGYTF.